The present TCR beta chain was sequenced within a study of blood T cell repertoires in COVID-19. Looking at the study overall: The samples span acute and convalescent COVID-19 from the United States, Italy and Spain. Sample material is recorded as cDNA or gDNA derived from T cells, B-cell-depleted T cells, or PBMCs.

The germline gives CDR1 GTSNPN, CDR2 SVGIG (reference sequence). The CDR3 length is 12 residues. Between the trimmed V and J ends, which lost 0 bases and 4 bases, there was a span of 7 bases. Authors' data handling: Cell counts per sample came from amplifying reference gene primers. Using immunoSEQ multiplex PCR, the repertoire was profiled, and TCRdb retains in-frame clones only, with some absent. V, J and clone size are those of that table, while D and trimming were read from the DNA. The sample shows 110,000 or so clones, over 60% of them seen only once. The J gene is TRBJ2-7, the V gene TRBV30; tentatively, D is TRBD1 (5 bases). Sequencing was carried out using peripheral blood. This receptor was taken from a human donor in a cohort sampled during active COVID-19. CDR3 DNA sequence: TGTGCCTGGAGTGTCCAGGGATACGAGCAGTACTTC. It yields the protein CAWSVQGYEQYF.